The TCR beta chain described here comes from a study of blood T cell repertoires in COVID-19. Study-wide background: The cDNA or gDNA used as material had been derived from T cells, B-cell-depleted T cells, or PBMCs.

Those who participated ranged in age from roughly 18 to 90 years and resided in approximately 26 US areas. Cohorts were based on clinical histories the participants reported. The length of the CDR3 is 13 residues. Germline V gene data show CDR1 as MNHNS and CDR2 as SASEGT. V lost 1 base, J lost 8 bases, and 9 bases lay in between. Assay: immunoSEQ multiplex PCR; the TCRdb copy retains only in-frame clones and omits some. The data contain about 220,000 clones, approximately 90% of them singletons. Input material: PBMCs or T cells enriched from blood (not recorded which). The chain carries TRBV6-1 and TRBJ1-3; D unclear. This clonotype was sampled from a young woman who had recovered from COVID-19. CDR3 protein: CASSEELRDTIYF. In nucleotides, the CDR3 is TGTGCCAGCAGTGAAGAATTGAGGGACACCATATATTTT.